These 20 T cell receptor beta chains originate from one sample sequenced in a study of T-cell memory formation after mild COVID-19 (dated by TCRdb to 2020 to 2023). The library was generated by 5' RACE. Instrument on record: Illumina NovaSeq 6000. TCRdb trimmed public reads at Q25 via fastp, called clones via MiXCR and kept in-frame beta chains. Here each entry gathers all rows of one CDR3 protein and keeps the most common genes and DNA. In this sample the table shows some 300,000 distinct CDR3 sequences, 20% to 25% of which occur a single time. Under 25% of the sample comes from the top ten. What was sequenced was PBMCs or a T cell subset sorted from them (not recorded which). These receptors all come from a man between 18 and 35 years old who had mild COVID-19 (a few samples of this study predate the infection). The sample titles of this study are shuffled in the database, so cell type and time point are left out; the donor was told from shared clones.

The CDR3 is CASRDGGSGETQYF. CDR3 coding DNA: TGTGCCAGCAGAGACGGGGGCTCCGGGGAGACCCAGTACTTC. The chain couples TRBV12-3 or TRBV12-4 to TRBJ2-5; TRBD1 or TRBD2 may be the D gene (6 bases each). V lost 6 bases and J lost 5, with 16 bases in between. This CDR3 contains 14 residues.

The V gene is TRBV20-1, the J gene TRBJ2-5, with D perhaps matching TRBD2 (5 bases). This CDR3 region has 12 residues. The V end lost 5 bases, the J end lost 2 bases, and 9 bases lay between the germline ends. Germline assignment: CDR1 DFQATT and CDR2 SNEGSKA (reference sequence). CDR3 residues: CSAPGVQETQYF. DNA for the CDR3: TGCAGTGCTCCCGGGGTACAAGAGACCCAGTACTTC.

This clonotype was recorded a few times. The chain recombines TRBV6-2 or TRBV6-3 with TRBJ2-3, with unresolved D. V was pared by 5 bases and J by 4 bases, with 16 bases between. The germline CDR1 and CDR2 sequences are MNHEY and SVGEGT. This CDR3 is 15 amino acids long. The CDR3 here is CASSLGYRLPDTQYF. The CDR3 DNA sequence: TGTGCCAGCAGTCTGGGATATCGGCTCCCAGATACGCAGTATTTT.

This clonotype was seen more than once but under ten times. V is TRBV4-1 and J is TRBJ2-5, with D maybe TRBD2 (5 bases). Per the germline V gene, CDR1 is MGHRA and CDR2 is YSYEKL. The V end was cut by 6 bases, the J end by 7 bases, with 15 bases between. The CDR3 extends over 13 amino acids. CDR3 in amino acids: CASSPRGSGTQYF. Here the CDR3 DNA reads TGCGCCAGCAGTCCCCGGGGTTCCGGGACCCAGTACTTC.

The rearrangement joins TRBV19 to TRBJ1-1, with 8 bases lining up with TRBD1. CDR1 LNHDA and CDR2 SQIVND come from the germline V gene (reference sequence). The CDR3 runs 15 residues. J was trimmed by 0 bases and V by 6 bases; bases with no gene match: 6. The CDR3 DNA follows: TGTGCCAGTAGAAGGGACAGGCACATGAACACTGAAGCTTTCTTT. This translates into CASRRDRHMNTEAFF.

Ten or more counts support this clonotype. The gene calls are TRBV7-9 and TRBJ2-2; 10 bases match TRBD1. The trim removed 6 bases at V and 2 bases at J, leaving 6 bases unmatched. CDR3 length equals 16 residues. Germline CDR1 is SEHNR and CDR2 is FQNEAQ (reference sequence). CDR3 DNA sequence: TGTGCCAGCAGGATCGGGACAGGGGTAAACACCGGGGAGCTGTTTTTT. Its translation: CASRIGTGVNTGELFF.

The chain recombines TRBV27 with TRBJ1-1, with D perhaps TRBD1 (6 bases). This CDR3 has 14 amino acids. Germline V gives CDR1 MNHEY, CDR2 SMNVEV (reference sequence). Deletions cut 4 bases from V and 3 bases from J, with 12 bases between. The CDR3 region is CASSSPTGHTEAFF. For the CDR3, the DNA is TGTGCCAGCAGTTCTCCGACAGGCCACACTGAAGCTTTCTTT.

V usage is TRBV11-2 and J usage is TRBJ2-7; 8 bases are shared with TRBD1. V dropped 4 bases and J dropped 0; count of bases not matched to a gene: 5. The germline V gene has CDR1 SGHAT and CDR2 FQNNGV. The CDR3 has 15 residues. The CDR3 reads CASSSRTGFSYEQYF. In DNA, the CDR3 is TGTGCCAGCAGCTCCAGGACAGGGTTCTCCTACGAGCAGTACTTC.

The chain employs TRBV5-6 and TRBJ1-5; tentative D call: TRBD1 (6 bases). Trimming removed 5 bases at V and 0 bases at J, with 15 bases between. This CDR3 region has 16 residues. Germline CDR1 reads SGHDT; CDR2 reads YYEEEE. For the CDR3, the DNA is TGTGCCAGCAGTCCATCCGGCAGGGGTAGCAATCAGCCCCAGCATTTT. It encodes CASSPSGRGSNQPQHF.

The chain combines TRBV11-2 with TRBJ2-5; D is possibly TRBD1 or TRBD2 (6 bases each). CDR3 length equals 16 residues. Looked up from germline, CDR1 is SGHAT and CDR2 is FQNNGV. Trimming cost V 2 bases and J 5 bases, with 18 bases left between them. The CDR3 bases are TGTGCCAGCAGCTTAATGTCCGGAGGGGGACGGGAGACCCAGTACTTC. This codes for CASSLMSGGGRETQYF. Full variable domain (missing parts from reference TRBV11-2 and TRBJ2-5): EAGVAQSPRYKIIEKRQSVAFWCNPISGHATLYWYQQILGQGPKLLIQFQNNGVVDDSQLPKDRFSAERLKGVDSTLKIQPAKLEDSAVYLCASSLMSGGGRETQYFGPGTRLLVL.

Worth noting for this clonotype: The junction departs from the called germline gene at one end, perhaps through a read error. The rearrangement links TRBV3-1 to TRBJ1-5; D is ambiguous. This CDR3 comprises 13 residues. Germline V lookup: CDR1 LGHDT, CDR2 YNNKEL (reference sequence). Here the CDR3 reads CASSQRANQPQHF. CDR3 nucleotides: TGTGCCAGCAGCCAACGAGCCAATCAACCCCAGCATTTT.

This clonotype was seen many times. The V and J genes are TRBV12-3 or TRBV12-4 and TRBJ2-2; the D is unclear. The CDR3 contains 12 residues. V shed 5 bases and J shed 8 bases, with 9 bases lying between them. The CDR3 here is CASSQRAGELFF. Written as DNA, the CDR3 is TGTGCCAGCAGTCAGAGAGCAGGGGAGCTGTTTTTT.

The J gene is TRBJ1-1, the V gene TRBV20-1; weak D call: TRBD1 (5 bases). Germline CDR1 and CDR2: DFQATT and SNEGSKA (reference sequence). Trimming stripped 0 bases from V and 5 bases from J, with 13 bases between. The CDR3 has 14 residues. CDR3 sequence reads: CSARDLGGGTEAFF. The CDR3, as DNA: TGCAGTGCTAGAGATCTTGGGGGAGGGACTGAAGCTTTCTTT.

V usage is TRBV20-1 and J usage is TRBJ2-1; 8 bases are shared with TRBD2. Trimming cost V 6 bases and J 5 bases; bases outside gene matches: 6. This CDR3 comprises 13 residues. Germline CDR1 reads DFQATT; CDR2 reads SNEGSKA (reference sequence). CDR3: CSAGGLVHNEQFF. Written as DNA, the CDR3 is TGCAGTGCGGGGGGACTAGTTCACAATGAGCAGTTCTTC.

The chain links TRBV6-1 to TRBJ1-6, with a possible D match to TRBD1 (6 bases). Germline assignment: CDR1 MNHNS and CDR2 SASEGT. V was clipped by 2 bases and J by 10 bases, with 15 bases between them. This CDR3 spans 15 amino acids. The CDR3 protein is CASSERTGAQSPLHF. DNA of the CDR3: TGTGCCAGCAGTGAAAGGACGGGGGCCCAATCACCCCTCCACTTT.

The CDR3 coding sequence is TGTGCCAGCAGTTACTGGGATGAGGGGTATAAGCAGTACTTC. Amino acids: CASSYWDEGYKQYF. This rearrangement joins TRBV6-5 to TRBJ2-7; D is tentatively TRBD1 or TRBD2 (5 bases each). The CDR3 loop spans 14 amino acids. The ends were cut back, 1 base at V and 8 bases at J, with 15 bases in the middle. Germline-derived CDR1 and CDR2 are MNHEY and SVGAGI.

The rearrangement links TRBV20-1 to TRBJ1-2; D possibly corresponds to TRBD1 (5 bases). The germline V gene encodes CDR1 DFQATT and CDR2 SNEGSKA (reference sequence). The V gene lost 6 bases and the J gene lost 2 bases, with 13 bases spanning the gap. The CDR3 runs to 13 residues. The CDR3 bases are TGCAGTGCCCGGGACCCCGCGAACTATGGCTACACCTTC. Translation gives CSARDPANYGYTF.

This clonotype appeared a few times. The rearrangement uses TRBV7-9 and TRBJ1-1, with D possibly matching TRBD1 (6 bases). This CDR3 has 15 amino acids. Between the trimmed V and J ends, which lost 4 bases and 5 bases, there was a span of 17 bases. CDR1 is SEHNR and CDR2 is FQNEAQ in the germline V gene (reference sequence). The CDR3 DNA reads TGTGCCAGCAGCTCTCGGGACCGTAGGGGGACTGAAGCTTTCTTT. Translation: CASSSRDRRGTEAFF.

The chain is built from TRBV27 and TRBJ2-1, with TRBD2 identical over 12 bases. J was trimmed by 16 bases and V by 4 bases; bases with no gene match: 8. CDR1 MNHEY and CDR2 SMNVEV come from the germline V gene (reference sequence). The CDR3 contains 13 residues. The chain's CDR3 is CASSSSGGAFRFF. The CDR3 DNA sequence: TGTGCCAGCAGTTCTAGCGGGGGGGCCTTCAGATTCTTC.

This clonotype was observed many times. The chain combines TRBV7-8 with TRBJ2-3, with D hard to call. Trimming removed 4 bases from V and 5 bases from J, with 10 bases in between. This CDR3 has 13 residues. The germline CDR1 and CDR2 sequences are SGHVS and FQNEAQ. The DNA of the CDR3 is TGTGCCAGCAGCTGGGCTCAACAAGATACGCAGTATTTT. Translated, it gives CASSWAQQDTQYF.